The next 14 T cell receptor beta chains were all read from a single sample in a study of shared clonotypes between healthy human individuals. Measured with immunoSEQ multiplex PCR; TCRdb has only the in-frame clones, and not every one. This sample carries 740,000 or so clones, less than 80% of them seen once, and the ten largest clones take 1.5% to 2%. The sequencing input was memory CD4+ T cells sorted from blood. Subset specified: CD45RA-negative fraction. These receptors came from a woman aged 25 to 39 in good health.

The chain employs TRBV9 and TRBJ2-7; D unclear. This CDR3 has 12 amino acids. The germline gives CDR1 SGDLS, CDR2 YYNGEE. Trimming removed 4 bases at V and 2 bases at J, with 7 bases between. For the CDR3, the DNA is TGTGCCAGCAGCCCCCGGCCCTACGAGCAGTACTTC. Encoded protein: CASSPRPYEQYF.

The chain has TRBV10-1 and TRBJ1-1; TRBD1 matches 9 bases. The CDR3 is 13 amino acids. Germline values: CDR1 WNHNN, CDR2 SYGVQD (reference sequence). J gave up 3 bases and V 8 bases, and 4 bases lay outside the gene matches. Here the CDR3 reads CASGRQGDTEAFF. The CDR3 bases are TGCGCCAGCGGACGACAGGGGGACACTGAAGCTTTCTTT.

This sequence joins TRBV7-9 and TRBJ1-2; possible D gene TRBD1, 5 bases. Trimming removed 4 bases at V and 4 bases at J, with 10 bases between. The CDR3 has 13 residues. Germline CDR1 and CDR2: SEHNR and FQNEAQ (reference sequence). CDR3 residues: CASSSWGPYGYTF. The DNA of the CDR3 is TGTGCCAGCAGCTCCTGGGGACCCTATGGCTACACCTTC.

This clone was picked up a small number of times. The CDR3 DNA follows: TGCAGCGGATCCGGGACTAGCGACAATGAGCAGTTCTTC. This gives the protein CSGSGTSDNEQFF. This chain joins TRBV29-1 and TRBJ2-1, with TRBD2 matching over 10 bases. The CDR3 runs 13 residues. In germline, CDR1 is SQVTM, CDR2 ANQGSEA. V lost 7 bases and J lost 5; bases outside the gene matches: 5.

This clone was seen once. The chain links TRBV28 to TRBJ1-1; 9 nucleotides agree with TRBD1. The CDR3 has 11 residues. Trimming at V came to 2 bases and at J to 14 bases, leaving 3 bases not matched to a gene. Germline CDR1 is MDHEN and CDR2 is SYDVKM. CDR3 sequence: CASSLGTGKFF. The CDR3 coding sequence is TGTGCCAGCAGTTTAGGGACAGGGAAGTTCTTT.

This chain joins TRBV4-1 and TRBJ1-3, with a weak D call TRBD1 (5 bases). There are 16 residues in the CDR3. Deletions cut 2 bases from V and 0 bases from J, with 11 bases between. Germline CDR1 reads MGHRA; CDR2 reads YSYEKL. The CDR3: CASSQPGLSSGNTIYF. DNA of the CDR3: TGCGCCAGCAGCCAACCAGGGCTAAGCTCTGGAAACACCATATATTTT.

The CDR3 sequence is CASSQLQGFGYGYTF. DNA for the CDR3: TGTGCCAGCAGCCAGCTACAGGGGTTTGGCTATGGCTACACCTTC. This chain joins TRBV4-2 and TRBJ1-2, with 7 bases lining up with TRBD1. The CDR3 loop spans 15 amino acids. Per germline, CDR1 LGHNA and CDR2 YNFKEQ. The V and J ends lost 3 bases and 4 bases, in that order; junction bases with no gene match: 8.

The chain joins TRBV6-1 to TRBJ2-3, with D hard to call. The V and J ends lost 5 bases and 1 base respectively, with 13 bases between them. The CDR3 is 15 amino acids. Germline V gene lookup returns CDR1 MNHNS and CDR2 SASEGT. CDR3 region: CASSRRTDGTDTQYF. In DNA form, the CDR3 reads TGTGCCAGCAGTCGACGGACGGACGGCACAGATACGCAGTATTTT.

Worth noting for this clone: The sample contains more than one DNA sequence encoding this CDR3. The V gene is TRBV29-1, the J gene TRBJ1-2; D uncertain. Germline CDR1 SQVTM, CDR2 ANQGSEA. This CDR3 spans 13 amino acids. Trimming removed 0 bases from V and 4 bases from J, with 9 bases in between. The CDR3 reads CSVEDRGSYGYTF. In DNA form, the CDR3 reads TGCAGCGTTGAAGATCGTGGGTCCTATGGCTACACCTTC.

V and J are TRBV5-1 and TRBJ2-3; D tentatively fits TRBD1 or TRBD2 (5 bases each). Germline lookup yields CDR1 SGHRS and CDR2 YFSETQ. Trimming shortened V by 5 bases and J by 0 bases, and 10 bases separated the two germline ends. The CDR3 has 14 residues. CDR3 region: CASRVGDSTDTQYF. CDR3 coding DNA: TGCGCCAGCAGGGTGGGGGATAGCACAGATACGCAGTATTTT.

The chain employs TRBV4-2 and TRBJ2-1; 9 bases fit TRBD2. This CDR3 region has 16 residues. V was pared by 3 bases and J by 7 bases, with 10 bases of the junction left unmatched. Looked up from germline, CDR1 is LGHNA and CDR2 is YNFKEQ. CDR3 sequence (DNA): TGTGCCAGCAGCCAGCTTTCCGGGACTAGCAGAAATGAGCAGTTCTTC. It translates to CASSQLSGTSRNEQFF.

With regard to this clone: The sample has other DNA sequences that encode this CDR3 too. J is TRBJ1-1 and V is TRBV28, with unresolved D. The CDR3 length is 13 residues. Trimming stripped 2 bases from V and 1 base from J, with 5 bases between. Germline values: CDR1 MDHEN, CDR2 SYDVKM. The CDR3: CASSLGANTEAFF. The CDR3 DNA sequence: TGTGCCAGCAGTTTAGGTGCGAACACTGAAGCTTTCTTT.

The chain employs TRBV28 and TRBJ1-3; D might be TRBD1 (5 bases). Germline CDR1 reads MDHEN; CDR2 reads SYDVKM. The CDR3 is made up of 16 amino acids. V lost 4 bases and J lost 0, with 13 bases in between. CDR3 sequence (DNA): TGTGCCAGCAGTTCCGGCGGTGGGGGCTCTGGAAACACCATATATTTT. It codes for CASSSGGGGSGNTIYF.

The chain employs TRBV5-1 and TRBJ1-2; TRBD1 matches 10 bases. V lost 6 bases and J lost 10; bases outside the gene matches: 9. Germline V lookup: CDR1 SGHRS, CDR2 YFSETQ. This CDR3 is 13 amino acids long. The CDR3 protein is CASTLSTGGDYTF. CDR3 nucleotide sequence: TGCGCCAGCACCCTCTCGACAGGGGGCGACTACACCTTC.